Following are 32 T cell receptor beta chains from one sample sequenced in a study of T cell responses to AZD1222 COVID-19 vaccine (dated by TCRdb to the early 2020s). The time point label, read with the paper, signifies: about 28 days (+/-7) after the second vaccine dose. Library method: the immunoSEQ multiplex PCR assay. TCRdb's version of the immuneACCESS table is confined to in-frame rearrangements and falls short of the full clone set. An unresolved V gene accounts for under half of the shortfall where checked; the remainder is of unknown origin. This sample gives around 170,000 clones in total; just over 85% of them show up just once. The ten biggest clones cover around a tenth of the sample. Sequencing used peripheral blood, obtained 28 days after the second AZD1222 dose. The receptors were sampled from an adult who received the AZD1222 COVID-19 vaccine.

DNA of the CDR3: TGTGCCTGGAGTCGCCCAGGGCTTAGTAATGAAAAACTGTTTTTT. Translating gives CAWSRPGLSNEKLFF. The rearrangement links TRBV30 to TRBJ1-4; possibly TRBD1 for D (5 bases). V shed 2 bases and J shed 4 bases, with 14 bases lying between them. The CDR3 totals 15 residues. Germline CDR1 GTSNPN, CDR2 SVGIG (reference sequence).

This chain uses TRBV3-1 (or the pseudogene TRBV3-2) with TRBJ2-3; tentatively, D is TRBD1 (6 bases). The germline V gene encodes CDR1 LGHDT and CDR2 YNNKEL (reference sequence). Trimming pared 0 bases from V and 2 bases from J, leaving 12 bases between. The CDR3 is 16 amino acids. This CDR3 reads CASSQDQQGSTDTQYF. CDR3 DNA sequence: TGTGCCAGCAGCCAAGATCAACAGGGATCCACAGATACGCAGTATTTT.

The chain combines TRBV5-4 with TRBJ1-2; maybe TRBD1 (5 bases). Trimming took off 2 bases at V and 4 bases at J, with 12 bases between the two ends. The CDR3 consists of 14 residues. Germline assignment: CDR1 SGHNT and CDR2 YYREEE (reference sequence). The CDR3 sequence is CASSFLPTGYGYTF. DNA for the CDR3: TGTGCCAGCAGCTTTCTCCCCACAGGCTATGGCTACACCTTC.

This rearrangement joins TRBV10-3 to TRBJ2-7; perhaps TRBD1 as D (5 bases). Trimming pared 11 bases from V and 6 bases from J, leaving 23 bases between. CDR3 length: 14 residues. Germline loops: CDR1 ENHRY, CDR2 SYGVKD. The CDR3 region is CAVTDRGLNREQYF. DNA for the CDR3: TGTGCCGTCACCGACAGAGGATTGAATCGCGAGCAGTACTTC.

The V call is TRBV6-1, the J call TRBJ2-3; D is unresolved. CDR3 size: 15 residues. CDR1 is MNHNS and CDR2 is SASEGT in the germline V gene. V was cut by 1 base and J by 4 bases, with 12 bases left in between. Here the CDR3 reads CASSEDPQSADTQYF. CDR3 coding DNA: TGTGCCAGCAGTGAAGACCCCCAATCCGCAGATACGCAGTATTTT.

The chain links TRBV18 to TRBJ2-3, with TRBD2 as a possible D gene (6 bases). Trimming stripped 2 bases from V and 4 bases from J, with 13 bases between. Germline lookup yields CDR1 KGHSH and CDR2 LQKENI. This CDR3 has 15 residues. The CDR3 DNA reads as TGTGCCAGCTCACCAAATATAGGGGACTCAGATACGCAGTATTTT. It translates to CASSPNIGDSDTQYF.

This CDR3 reads CASRGPTDTQYF. As DNA, the CDR3 is TGTGCCAGCAGGGGCCCCACAGATACGCAGTATTTT. The V gene is TRBV28, the J gene TRBJ2-3; D remains ambiguous. Looked up from germline, CDR1 is MDHEN and CDR2 is SYDVKM. The CDR3 loop spans 12 amino acids. V gave up 6 bases and J gave up 2 bases, with 6 bases separating them.

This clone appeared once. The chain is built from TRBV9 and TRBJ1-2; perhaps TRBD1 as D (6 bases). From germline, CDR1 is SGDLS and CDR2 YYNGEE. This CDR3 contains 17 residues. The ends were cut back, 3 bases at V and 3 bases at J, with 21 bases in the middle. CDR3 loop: CASSGGVRQGLYYGYTF. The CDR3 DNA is TGTGCCAGCAGCGGAGGGGTGAGGCAGGGGTTATACTATGGCTACACCTTC.

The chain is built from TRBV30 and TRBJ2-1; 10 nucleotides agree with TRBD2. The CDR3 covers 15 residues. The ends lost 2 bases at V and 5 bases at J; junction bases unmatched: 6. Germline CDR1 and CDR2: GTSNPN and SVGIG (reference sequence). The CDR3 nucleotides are TGTGCCTGGAGTCGGAGCGGGGGGGCCCACAATGAGCAGTTCTTC. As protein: CAWSRSGGAHNEQFF.

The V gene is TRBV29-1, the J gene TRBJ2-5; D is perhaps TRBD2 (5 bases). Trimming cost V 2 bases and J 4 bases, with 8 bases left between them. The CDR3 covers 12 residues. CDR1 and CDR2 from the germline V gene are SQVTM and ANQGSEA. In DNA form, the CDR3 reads TGCAGCGTTGAAAGCCGGGGAGAGACCCAGTACTTC. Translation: CSVESRGETQYF.

CDR3 coding DNA: TGTGCCAGCAGCCGGGACAGGGAGAATTCACCCCTCCACTTT. It yields the protein CASSRDRENSPLHF. The rearrangement uses TRBV4-2 and TRBJ1-6, with TRBD1 identical over 9 bases. This CDR3 is 14 amino acids long. Germline loops: CDR1 LGHNA, CDR2 YNFKEQ. V lost 4 bases and J lost 7; bases outside the gene matches: 2.

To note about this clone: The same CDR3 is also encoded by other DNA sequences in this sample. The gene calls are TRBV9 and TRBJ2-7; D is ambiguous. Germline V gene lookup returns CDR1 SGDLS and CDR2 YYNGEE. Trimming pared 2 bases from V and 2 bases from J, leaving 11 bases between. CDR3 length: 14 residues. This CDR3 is CASSVGQGPYEQYF. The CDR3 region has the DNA TGTGCCAGCAGCGTCGGCCAAGGACCCTACGAGCAGTACTTC.

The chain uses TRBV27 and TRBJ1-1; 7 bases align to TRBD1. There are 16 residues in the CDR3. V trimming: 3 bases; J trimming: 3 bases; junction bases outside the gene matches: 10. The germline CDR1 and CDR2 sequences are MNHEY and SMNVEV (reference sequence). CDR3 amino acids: CASSLKQGRRDTEAFF. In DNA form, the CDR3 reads TGTGCCAGCAGTTTGAAACAGGGGAGGAGGGACACTGAAGCTTTCTTT.

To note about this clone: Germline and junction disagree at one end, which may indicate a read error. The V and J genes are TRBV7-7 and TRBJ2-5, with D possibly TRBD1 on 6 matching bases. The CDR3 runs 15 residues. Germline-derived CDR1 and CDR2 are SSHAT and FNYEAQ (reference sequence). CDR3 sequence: CASSLTPGAGETQYF. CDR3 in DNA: TGTGCTAGCAGCTTAACCCCAGGGGCAGGGGAGACCCAGTACTTC.

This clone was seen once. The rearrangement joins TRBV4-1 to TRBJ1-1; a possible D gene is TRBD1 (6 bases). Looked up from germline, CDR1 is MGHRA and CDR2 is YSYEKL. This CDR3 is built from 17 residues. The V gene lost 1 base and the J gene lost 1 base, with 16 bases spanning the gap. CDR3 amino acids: CASSQGGGHRENTEAFF. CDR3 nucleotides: TGCGCCAGCAGCCAAGGCGGGGGGCACAGGGAGAACACTGAAGCTTTCTTT.

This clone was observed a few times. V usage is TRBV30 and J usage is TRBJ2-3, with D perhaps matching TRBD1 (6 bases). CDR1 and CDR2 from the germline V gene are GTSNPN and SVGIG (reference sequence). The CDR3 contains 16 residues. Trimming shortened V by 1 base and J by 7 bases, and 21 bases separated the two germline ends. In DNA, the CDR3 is TGTGCCTGGAGTGACGGTGGGGGCGCTGCACAGCATACGCAGTATTTT. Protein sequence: CAWSDGGGAAQHTQYF. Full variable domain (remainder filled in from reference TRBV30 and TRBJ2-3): SQTIHQWPATLVQPVGSPLSLECTVEGTSNPNLYWYRQAAGRGLQLLFYSVGIGQISSEVPQNLSASRPQDRQFILSSKKLLLSDSGFYLCAWSDGGGAAQHTQYFGPGTRLTVL.

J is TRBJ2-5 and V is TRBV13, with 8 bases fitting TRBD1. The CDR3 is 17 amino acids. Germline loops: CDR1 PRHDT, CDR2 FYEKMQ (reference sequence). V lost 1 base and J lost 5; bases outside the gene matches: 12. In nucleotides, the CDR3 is TGTGCCAGCAGCTTAGCTGTGGACAGGGTCAAATCTGAGACCCAGTACTTC. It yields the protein CASSLAVDRVKSETQYF.

This CDR3 is CASSRQLPGTGELFF. The CDR3, as DNA: TGTGCCAGCAGCCGACAGCTCCCGGGGACCGGGGAGCTGTTTTTT. The chain is built from TRBV2 and TRBJ2-2; tentatively, D is TRBD1 or TRBD2 (5 bases each). V was shortened by 6 bases and J by 5 bases, with 16 bases between the two germline ends. The CDR3 extends over 15 amino acids. The germline V gene encodes CDR1 SNHLY and CDR2 FYNNEI. The whole variable domain, filled in from reference TRBV2 and TRBJ2-2, reads EPEVTQTPSHQVTQMGQEVILRCVPISNHLYFYWYRQILGQKVEFLVSFYNNEISEKSEIFDDQFSVERPDGSNFTLKIRSTKLEDSAMYFCASSRQLPGTGELFFGEGSRLTVL.

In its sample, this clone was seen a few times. Here the CDR3 reads CASSRGQNSYEQYF. The CDR3 coding sequence is TGTGCCAGCAGCCGGGGACAGAACTCCTACGAGCAGTACTTC. The chain links TRBV7-9 to TRBJ2-7; 7 nucleotides align to TRBD1. CDR1 and CDR2 (germline): SEHNR, FQNEAQ (reference sequence). The CDR3 loop spans 14 amino acids. The trim removed 5 bases at V and 0 bases at J, leaving 4 bases unmatched. The full variable domain, completed using reference TRBV7-9 and TRBJ2-7, is DTGVSQNPRHKITKRGQNVTFRCDPISEHNRLYWYRQTLGQGPEFLTYFQNEAQLEKSRLLSDRFSAERPKGSFSTLEIQRTEQGDSAMYLCASSRGQNSYEQYFGPGTRLTVT.

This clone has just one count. The CDR3 sequence: CASSRDRQGPPGNEQFF. The CDR3 DNA reads as TGCGCCAGCAGCCGCGACAGACAGGGGCCCCCCGGGAATGAGCAGTTCTTC. The chain uses TRBV5-1 and TRBJ2-1; 8 positions agree with TRBD1. The J segment lost 7 bases and the V segment lost 4 bases, leaving 16 bases of the junction unmatched. The CDR3 is made up of 17 amino acids. From germline, CDR1 is SGHRS and CDR2 YFSETQ.

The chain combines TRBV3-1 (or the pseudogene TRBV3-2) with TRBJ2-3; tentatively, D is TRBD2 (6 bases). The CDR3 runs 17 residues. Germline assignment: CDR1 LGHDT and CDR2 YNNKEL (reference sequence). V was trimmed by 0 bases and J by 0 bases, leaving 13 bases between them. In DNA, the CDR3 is TGTGCCAGCAGCCAAGACCTCGGGACTTGGAGCACAGATACGCAGTATTTT. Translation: CASSQDLGTWSTDTQYF.

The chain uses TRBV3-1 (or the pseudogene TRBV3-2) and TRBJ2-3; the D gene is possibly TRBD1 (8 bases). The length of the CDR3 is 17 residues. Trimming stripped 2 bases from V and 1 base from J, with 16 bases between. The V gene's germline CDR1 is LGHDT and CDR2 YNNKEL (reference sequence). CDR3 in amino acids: CASSQPWTGRGTDTQYF. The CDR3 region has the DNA TGTGCCAGCAGCCAACCCTGGACAGGGAGGGGCACAGATACGCAGTATTTT.

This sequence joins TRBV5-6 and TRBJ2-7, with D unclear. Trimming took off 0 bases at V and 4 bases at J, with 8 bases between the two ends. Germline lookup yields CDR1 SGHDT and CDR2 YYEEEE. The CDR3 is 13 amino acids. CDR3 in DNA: TGTGCCAGCAGCTTGGCACACAAGTACGAGCAGTACTTC. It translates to CASSLAHKYEQYF.

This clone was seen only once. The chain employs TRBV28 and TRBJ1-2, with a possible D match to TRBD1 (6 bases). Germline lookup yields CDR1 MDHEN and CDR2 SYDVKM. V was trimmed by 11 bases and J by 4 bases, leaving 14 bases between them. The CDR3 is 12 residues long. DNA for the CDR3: TGTGCCCTGGGGGGCGCGGGCTATGGCTACACCTTC. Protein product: CALGGAGYGYTF.

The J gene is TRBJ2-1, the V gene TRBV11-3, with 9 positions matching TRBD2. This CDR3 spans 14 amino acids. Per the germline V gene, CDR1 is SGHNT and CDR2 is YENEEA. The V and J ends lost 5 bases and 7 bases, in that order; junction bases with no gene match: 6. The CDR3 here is CASSQRGASNEQFF. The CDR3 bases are TGTGCCAGCAGCCAGCGGGGGGCCAGTAATGAGCAGTTCTTC.

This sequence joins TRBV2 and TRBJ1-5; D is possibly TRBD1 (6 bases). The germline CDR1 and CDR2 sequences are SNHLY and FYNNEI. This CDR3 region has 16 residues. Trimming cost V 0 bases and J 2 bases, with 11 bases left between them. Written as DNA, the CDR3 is TGTGCCAGCAGTGAAGCGGGGGGCTCGGGCAATCAGCCCCAGCATTTT. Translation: CASSEAGGSGNQPQHF.

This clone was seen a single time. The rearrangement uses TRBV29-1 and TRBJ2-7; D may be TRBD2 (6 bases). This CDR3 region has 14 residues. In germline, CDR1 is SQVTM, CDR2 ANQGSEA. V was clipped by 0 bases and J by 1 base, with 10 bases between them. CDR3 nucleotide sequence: TGCAGCGTTGAAGATCGGCGGGGATCCTACGAGCAGTACTTC. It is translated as CSVEDRRGSYEQYF.

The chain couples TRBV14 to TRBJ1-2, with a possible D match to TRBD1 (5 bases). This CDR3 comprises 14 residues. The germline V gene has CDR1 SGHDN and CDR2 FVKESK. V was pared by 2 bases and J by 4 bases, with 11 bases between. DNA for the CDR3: TGTGCCAGCAGCCAACTTCAGGGACCCTATGGCTACACCTTC. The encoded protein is CASSQLQGPYGYTF.

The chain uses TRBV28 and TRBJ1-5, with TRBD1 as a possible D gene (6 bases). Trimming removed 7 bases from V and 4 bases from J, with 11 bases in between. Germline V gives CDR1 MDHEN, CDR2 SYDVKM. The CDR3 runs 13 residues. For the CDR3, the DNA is TGTGCCAGCACTCAAAGGGGGAATCAGCCCCAGCATTTT. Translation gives CASTQRGNQPQHF.

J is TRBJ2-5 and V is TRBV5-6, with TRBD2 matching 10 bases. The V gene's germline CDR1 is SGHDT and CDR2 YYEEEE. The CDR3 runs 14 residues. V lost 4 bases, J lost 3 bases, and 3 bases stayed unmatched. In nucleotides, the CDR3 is TGTGCCAGCAGCGGTCTAGCGGGAGAAGAGACCCAGTACTTC. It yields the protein CASSGLAGEETQYF. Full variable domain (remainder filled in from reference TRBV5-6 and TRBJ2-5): DAGVTQSPTHLIKTRGQQVTLRCSPKSGHDTVSWYQQALGQGPQFIFQYYEEEERQRGNFPDRFSGHQFPNYSSELNVNALLLGDSALYLCASSGLAGEETQYFGPGTRLLVL.

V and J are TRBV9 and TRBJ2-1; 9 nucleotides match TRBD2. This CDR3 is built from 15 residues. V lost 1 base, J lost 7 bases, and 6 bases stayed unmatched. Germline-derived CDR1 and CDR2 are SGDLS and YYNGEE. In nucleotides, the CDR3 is TGTGCCAGCAGCGTACGGGCGGGGGGGCTGAATGAGCAGTTCTTC. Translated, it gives CASSVRAGGLNEQFF.

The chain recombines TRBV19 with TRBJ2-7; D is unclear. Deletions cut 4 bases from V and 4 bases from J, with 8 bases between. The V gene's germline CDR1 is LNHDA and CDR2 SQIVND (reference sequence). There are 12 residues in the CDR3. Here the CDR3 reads CASSKDLYEQYF. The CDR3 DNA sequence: TGTGCCAGTAGTAAAGACCTATACGAGCAGTACTTC.